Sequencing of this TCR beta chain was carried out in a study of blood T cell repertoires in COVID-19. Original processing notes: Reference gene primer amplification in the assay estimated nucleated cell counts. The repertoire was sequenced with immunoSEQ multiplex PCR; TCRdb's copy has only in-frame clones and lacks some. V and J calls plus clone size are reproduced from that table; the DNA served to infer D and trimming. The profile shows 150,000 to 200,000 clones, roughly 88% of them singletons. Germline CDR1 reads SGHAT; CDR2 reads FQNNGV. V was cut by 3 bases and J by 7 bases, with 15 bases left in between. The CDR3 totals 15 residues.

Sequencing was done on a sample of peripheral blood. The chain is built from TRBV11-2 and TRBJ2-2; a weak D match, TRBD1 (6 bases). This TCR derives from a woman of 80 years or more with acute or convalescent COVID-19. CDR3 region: CASSFGTTVSGELFF. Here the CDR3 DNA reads TGTGCCAGCAGCTTCGGGACAACCGTCAGCGGGGAGCTGTTTTTT.